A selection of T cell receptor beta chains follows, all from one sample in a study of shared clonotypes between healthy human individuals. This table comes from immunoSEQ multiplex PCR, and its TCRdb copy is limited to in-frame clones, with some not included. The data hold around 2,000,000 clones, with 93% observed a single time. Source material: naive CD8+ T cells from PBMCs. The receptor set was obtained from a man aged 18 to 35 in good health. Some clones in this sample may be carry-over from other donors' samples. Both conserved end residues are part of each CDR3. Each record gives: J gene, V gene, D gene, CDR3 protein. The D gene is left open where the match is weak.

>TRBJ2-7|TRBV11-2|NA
CASSLGRGSAYEQYF
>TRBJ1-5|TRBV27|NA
CASSLNGNSNQPQHF
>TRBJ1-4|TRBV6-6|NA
CASSYMGATNEKLFF
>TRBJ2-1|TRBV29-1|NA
CSVEDLLSYNEQFF
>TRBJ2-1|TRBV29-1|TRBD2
CSVGAAGAVNEQFF
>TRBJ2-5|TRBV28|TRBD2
CASSPGTSEEETQYF
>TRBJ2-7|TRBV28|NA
CASSFPGTGSNRDEQYF
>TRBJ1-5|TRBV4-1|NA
CASSTVGNQPQHF
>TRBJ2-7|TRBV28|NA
CASSFDSGDEQYF
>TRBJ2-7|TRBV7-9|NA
CASSSGLVEQYF
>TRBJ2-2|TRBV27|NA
CASSPGNTGELFF
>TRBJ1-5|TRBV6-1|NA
CASSEGGLYSNQPQHF
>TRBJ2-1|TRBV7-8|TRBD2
CASSDPSGRGNEQFF
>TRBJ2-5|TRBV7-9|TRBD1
CASSPQGAQETQYF
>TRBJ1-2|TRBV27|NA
CASSLTDSTYGYTF
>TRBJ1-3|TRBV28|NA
CASSLARISGNTIYF
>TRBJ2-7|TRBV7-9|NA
CASSLAIRNEQYF
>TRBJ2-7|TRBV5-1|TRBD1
CASSLGQGAYEQYF
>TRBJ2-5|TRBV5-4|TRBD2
CASSPGLALETQYF
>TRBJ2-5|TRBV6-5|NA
CASSSYGETQYF
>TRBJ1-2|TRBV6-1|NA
CASSEDPMRPIYGYTF
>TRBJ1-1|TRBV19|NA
CASSILQSAEAFF
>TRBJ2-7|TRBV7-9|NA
CASSLVPSASYEQYF
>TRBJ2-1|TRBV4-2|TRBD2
CASSQTSGPYNEQFF
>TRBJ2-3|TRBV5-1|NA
CASSLRSPAEDTQYF
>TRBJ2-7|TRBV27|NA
CASSPPGTDEQYF
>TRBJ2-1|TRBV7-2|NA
CASSSGALVYEQFF
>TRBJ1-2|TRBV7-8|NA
CASSFIPGPNYGYTF
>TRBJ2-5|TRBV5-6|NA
CASSLAASKQETQYF
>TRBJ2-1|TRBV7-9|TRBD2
CASSFPGGAGRNEQFF
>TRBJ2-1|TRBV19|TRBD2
CASRVAGGSSYNEQFF
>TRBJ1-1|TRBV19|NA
CASTLAGRLNTEAFF
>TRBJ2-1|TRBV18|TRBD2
CASSPRGAREGDNEQFF
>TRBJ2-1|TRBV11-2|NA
CASSLLGDGHSYNEQFF
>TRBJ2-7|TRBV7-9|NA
CASSFGARGDYEQYF
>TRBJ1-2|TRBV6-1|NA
CASSFVTGDTYGYTF
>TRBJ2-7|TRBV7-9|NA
CASAVGLYEQYF
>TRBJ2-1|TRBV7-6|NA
CASSLGWAGSFFDNEQFF
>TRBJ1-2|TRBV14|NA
CASSHRQDYGYTF
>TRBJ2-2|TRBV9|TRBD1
CASSVGQGNTGELFF
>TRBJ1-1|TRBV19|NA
CASSPGIVVGEAFF
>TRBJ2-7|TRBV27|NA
CASSPGQTYEQYF
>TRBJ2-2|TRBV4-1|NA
CASSHHRAGAGELFF
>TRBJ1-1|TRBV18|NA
CASSPPMNTEAFF
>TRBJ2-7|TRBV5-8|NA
CASSPPTGLGLTYYEQYF
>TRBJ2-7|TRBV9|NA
CASSVDRQANSYEQYF
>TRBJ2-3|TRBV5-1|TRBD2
CASSLGGSGAADTQYF
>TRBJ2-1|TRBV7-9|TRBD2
CASSPGEGYNEQFF
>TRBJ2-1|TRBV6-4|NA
CASSEGRNNEQFF
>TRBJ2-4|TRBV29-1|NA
CSTPRRPYKVGFKNIQYF
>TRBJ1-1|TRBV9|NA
CASSPPRRNTEAFF
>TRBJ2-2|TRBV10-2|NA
CASSENVGLDTGELFF
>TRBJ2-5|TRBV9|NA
CASAGETQYF
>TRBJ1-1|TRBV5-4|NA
CASSYGTNTEAFF
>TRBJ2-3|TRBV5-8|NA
CASSLMGGRGTDTQYF
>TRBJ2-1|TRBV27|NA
CASSSPDTSSYNEQFF
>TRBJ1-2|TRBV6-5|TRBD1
CASRGGTGRGYGYTF
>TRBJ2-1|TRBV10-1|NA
CASNLCGTSPRGLYNEQFF
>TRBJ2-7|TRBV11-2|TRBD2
CASSLAGLAGVNEQYF
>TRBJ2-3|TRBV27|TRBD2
CARASSGRGPDTQYF